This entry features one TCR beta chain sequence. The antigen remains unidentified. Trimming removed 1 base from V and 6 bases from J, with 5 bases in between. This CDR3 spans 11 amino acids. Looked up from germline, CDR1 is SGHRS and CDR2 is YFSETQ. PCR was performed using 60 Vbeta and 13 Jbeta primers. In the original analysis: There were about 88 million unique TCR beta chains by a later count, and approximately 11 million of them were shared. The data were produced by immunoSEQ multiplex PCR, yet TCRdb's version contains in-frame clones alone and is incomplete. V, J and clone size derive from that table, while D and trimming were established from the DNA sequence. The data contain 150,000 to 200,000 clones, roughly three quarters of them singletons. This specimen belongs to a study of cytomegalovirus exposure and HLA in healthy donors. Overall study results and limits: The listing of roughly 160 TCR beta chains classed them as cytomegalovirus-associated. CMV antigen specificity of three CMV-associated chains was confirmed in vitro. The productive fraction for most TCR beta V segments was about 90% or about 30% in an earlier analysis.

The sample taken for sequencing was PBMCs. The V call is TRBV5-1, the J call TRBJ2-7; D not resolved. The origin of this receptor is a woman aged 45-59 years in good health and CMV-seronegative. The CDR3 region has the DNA TGCGCCAGCAGCTTGTCCGGCGAGCAGTACTTC. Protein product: CASSLSGEQYF.